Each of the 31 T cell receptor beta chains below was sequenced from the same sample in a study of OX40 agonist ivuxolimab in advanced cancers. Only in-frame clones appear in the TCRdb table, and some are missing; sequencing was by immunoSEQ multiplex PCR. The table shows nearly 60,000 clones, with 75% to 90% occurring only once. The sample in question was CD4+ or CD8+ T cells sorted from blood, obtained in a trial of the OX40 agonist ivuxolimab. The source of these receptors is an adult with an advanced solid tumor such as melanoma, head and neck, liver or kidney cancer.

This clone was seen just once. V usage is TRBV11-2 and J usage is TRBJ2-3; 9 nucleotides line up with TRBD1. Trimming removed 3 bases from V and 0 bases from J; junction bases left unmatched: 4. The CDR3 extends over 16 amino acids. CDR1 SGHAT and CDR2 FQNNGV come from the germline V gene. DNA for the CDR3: TGTGCCAGCAGCTTCACAGGGGGCCTTAGCACAGATACGCAGTATTTT. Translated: CASSFTGGLSTDTQYF.

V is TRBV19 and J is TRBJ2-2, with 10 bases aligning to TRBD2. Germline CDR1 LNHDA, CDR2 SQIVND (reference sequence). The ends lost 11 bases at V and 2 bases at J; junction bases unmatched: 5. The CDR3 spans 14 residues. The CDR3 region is CAGPSGGNTGELFF. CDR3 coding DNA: TGTGCCGGACCTAGCGGGGGAAACACCGGGGAGCTGTTTTTT. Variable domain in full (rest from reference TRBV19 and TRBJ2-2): DGGITQSPKYLFRKEGQNVTLSCEQNLNHDAMYWYRQDPGQGLRLIYYSQIVNDFQKGDIAEGYSVSREKKESFPLTVTSAQKNPTAFYLCAGPSGGNTGELFFGEGSRLTVL.

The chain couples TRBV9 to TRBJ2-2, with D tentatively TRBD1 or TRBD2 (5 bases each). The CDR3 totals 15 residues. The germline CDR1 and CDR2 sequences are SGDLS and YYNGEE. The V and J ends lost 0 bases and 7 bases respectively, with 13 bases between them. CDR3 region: CASSVGMGVDGELFF. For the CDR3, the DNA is TGTGCCAGCAGCGTAGGGATGGGGGTAGACGGGGAGCTGTTTTTT.

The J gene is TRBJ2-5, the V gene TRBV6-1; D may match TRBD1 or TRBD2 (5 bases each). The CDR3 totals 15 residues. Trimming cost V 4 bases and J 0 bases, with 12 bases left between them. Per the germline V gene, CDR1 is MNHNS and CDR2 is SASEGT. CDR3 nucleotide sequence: TGTGCCAGCAGTGCTGGTGGGACCTACCAAGAGACCCAGTACTTC. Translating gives CASSAGGTYQETQYF.

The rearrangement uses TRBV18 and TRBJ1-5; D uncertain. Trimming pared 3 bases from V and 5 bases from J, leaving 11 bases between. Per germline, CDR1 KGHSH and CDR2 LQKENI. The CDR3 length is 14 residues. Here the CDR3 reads CASSPGREDQPQHF. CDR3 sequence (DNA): TGTGCCAGCTCACCCGGCCGGGAGGATCAGCCCCAGCATTTT.

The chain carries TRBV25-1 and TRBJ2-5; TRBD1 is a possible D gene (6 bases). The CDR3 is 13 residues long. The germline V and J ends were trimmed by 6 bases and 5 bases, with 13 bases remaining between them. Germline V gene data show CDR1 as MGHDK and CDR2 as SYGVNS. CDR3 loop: CASRRTASETQYF. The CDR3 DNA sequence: TGTGCCAGCAGAAGGACAGCGTCGGAGACCCAGTACTTC.

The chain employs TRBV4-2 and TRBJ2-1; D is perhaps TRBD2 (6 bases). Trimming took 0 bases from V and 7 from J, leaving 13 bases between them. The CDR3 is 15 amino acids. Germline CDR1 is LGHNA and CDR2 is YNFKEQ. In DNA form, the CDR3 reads TGTGCCAGCAGCCAAGAGCCGGGGGAGGTGAATGAGCAGTTCTTC. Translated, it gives CASSQEPGEVNEQFF.

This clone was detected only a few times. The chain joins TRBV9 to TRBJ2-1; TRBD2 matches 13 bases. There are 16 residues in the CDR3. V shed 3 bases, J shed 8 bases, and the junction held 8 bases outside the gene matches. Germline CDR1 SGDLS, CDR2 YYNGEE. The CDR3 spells CASSDLGLAGADEQFF. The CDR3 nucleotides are TGTGCCAGCAGCGACCTCGGACTAGCGGGGGCGGATGAGCAGTTCTTC.

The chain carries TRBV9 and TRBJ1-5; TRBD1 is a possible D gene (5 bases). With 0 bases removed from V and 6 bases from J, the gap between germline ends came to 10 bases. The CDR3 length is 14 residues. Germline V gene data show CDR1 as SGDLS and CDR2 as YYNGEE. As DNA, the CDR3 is TGTGCCAGCAGCGTAGGGGGGGTTTTTCAGCCCCAGCATTTT. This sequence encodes CASSVGGVFQPQHF.

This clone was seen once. CDR3 bases: TGCAGCGTCAGGTCCGGCGGACCAGGAAACACCATATATTTT. This encodes CSVRSGGPGNTIYF. V and J are TRBV29-1 and TRBJ1-3; D remains unclear. The CDR3 covers 14 residues. Between the trimmed V and J ends, which lost 6 bases and 4 bases, there was a span of 16 bases. Germline V gives CDR1 SQVTM, CDR2 ANQGSEA. The complete variable domain, with remaining parts taken from reference TRBV29-1 and TRBJ1-3, reads SAVISQKPSRDICQRGTSLTIQCQVDSQVTMMFWYRQQPGQSLTLIATANQGSEATYESGFVIDKFPISRPNLTFSTLTVSNMSPEDSSIYLCSVRSGGPGNTIYFGEGSWLTVV.

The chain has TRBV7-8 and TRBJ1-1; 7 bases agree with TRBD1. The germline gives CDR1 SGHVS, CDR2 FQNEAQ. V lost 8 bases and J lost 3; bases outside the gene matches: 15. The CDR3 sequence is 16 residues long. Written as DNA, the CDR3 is TGTGCCAGCTGCCGGTTAGGGGGCGCGACGGACACTGAAGCTTTCTTT. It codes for CASCRLGGATDTEAFF.

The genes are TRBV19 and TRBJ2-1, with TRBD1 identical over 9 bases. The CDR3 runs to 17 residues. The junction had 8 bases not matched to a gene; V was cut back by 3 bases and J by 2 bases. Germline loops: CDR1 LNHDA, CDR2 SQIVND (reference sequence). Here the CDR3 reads CASSMFGTGSTYNEQFF. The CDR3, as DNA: TGTGCCAGTAGTATGTTCGGGACAGGGAGTACCTACAATGAGCAGTTCTTC.

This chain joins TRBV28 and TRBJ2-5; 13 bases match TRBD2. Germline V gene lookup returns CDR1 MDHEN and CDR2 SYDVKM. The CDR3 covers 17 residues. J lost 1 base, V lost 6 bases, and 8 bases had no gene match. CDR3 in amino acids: CASRSGTSGEPQETQYF. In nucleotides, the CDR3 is TGTGCCAGCAGATCGGGGACTAGCGGGGAACCCCAAGAGACCCAGTACTTC.

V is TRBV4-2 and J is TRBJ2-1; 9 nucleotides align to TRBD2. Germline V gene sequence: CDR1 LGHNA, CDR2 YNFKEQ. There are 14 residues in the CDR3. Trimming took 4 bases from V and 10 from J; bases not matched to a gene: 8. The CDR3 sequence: CASSPSFSGGEQFF. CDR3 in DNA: TGTGCCAGCAGCCCCTCCTTTAGCGGGGGCGAGCAGTTCTTC.

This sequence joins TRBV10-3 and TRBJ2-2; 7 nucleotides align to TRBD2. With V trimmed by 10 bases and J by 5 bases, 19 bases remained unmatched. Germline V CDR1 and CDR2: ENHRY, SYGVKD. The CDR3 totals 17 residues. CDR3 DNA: TGTGCCAACCCAAGAAATTGGGGGGGGGTTTGGACCGGGGAGCTGTTTTTT. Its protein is CANPRNWGGVWTGELFF.

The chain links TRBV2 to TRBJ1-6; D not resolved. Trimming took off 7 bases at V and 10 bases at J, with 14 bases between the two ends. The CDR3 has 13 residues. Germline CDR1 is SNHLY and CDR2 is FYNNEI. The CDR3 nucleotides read TGTGCCAGCAAATCGGGAGTGGTCTCACCCCTCCACTTT. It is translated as CASKSGVVSPLHF.

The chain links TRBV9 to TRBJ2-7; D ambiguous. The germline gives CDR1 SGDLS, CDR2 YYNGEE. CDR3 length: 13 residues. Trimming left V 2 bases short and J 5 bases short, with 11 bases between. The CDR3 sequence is CASSVSGLHEQYF. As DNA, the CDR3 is TGTGCCAGCAGCGTTTCCGGGCTCCACGAGCAGTACTTC. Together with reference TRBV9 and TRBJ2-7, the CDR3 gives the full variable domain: DSGVTQTPKHLITATGQRVTLRCSPRSGDLSVYWYQQSLDQGLQFLIQYYNGEERAKGNILERFSAQQFPDLHSELNLSSLELGDSALYFCASSVSGLHEQYFGPGTRLTVT.

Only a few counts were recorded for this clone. CDR3 sequence reads: CAISASRTSGGAAGEQYF. The CDR3 nucleotides are TGTGCCATCAGTGCATCACGGACTAGCGGGGGGGCGGCCGGGGAGCAGTATTTT. This rearrangement joins TRBV10-3 to TRBJ2-3, with TRBD2 identical over 15 bases. With V trimmed by 4 bases and J by 11 bases, 16 bases remained unmatched. The germline CDR1 and CDR2 sequences are ENHRY and SYGVKD. The CDR3 is 18 residues long.

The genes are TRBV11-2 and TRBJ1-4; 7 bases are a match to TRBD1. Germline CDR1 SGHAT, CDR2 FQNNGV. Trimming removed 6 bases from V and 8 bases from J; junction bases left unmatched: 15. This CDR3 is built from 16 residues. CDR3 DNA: TGTGCCAGCAGAACCGGAGGGGGCAGAGTGAGGGAAAAACTGTTTTTT. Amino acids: CASRTGGGRVREKLFF.

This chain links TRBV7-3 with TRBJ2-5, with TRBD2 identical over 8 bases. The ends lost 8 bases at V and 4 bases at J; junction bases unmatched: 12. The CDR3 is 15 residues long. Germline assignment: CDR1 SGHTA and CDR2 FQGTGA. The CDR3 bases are TGTGCCAGCTCCCCCGGGGGGGGCTGGGGAGAGACCCAGTACTTC. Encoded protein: CASSPGGGWGETQYF.

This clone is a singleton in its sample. CDR3 bases: TGTGCTAGTGGCCCTCATCACGGCGGCGCGGGGCAGCCCCAGCATTTT. The encoded protein is CASGPHHGGAGQPQHF. The chain links TRBV12-5 to TRBJ1-5; D is ambiguous. The CDR3 contains 16 residues. The germline gives CDR1 LGHNT, CDR2 FRNRAP. The V end was cut by 6 bases, the J end by 7 bases, with 22 bases between. Using reference TRBV12-5 and TRBJ1-5 for the parts outside the CDR3, the full variable domain is DARVTQTPRHKVTEMGQEVTMRCQPILGHNTVFWYRQTMMQGLELLAYFRNRAPLDDSGMPKDRFSAEMPDATLATLKIQPSEPRDSAVYFCASGPHHGGAGQPQHFGDGTRLSIL.

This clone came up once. In DNA form, the CDR3 reads TGTGCCAGCAGCCAAATTAGGGGGGTACCCTACGAGCAGTACTTC. Protein sequence: CASSQIRGVPYEQYF. The V call is TRBV11-3, the J call TRBJ2-7; D possibly matches TRBD1 or TRBD2 (6 bases each). The CDR3 extends over 15 amino acids. The V gene lost 5 bases and the J gene lost 2 bases, with 16 bases spanning the gap. Germline CDR1 is SGHNT and CDR2 is YENEEA. The full variable domain, rest sourced from reference TRBV11-3 and TRBJ2-7, is EAGVVQSPRYKIIEKKQPVAFWCNPISGHNTLYWYLQNLGQGPELLIRYENEEAVDDSQLPKDRFSAERLKGVDSTLKIQPAELGDSAVYLCASSQIRGVPYEQYFGPGTRLTVT.

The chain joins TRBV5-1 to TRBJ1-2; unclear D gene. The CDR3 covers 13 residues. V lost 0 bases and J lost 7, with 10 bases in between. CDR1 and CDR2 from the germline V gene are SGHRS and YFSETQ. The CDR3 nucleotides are TGCGCCAGCAGCTTGGAAGCGGGAGGTGGCTACACCTTC. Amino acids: CASSLEAGGGYTF.

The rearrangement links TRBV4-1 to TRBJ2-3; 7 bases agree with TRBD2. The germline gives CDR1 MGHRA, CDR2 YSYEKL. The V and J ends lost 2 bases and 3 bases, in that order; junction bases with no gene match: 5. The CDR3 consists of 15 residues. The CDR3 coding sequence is TGCGCCAGCAGCCAAAATTCGGGGGGAACAGATACGCAGTATTTT. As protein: CASSQNSGGTDTQYF.

The CDR3 region is CAISESGGGGYGYTF. For the CDR3, the DNA is TGTGCCATCAGTGAGTCGGGGGGCGGCGGCTATGGCTACACCTTC. V gene TRBV10-3 combines with J gene TRBJ1-2, with D tentatively TRBD1 (6 bases). The length of the CDR3 is 15 residues. In germline, CDR1 is ENHRY, CDR2 SYGVKD. V was shortened by 0 bases and J by 4 bases, with 12 bases between the two germline ends.

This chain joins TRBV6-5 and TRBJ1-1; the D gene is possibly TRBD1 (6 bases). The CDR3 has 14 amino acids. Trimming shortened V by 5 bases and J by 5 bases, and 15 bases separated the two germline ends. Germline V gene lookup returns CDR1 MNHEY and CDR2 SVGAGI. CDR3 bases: TGTGCCAGCAGTAATGGGGGGGCAGGGACTGAAGCTTTCTTT. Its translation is CASSNGGAGTEAFF.

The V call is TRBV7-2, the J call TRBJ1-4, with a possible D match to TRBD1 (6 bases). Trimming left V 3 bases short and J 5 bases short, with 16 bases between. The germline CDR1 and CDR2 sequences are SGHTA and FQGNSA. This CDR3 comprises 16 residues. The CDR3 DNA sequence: TGTGCCAGCAGCTTGTGGACAGACAAAGTGAATGAAAAACTGTTTTTT. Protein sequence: CASSLWTDKVNEKLFF.

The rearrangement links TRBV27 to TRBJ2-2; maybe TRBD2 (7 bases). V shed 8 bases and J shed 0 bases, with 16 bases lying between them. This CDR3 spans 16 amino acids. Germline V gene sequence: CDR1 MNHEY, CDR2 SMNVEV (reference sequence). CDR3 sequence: CASFWGGLPNTGELFF. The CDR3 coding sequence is TGTGCCAGCTTCTGGGGGGGGCTACCGAACACCGGGGAGCTGTTTTTT.

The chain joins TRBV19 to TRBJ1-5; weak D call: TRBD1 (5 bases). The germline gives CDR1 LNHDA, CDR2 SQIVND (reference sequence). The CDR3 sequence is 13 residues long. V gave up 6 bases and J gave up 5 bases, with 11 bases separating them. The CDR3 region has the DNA TGTGCCAGTAGCCAAGACAGCGATCAGCCCCAGCATTTT. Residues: CASSQDSDQPQHF.

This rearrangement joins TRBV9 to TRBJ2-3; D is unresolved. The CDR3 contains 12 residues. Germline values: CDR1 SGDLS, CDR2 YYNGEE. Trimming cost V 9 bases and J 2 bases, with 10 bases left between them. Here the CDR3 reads CATTRLTDTQYF. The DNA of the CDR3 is TGTGCCACCACACGCCTCACAGATACGCAGTATTTT.

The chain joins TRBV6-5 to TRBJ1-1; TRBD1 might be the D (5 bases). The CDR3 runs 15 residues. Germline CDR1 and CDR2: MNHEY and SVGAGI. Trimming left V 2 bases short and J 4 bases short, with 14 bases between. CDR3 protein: CASSYPGTPSTEAFF. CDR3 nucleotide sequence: TGTGCCAGCAGTTACCCCGGGACCCCATCCACTGAAGCTTTCTTT.